Listed below are T cell receptor beta chains from one sample, sequenced in a study of T cell repertoires in cytomegalovirus infection. TCRdb used MiXCR to reprocess the reads, holding one entry per CDR3 protein. The data contain about 450,000 distinct CDR3 sequences, 30% to 40% of them singletons. The sample consisted of PBMCs. These receptors all come from a human donor in good health (CMV status not recorded). Some clones in this sample may be carry-over from other donors' samples. Each CDR3 is given with its conserved first and last residue. D genes are given only for firm matches. Clone size is given for some rows only: seen once, a few or many times, or a class if the clone is expanded.

-	-	TRBV20-1	TRBJ2-5	CSAGPAGTSGQYQETQYF	TGCAGTGCTGGCCCAGCCGGGACATCCGGCCAGTACCAAGAGACCCAGTACTTC
-	-	TRBV6-6	TRBJ2-2	CASSLGELFF	TGTGCCAGCAGTCTGGGGGAGCTGTTTTTT
-	many	TRBV7-2	TRBJ2-3	CASSPRGGRGTDTQYF	TGTGCCAGCAGCCCGAGGGGGGGGCGAGGGACAGATACGCAGTATTTT
-	few	TRBV27	TRBJ1-5	CASSRRSGNQPQHF	TGTGCCAGCAGTCGGCGGTCGGGCAATCAGCCCCAGCATTTT
-	few	TRBV6-1	TRBJ2-7	CASSDGRGEQYF	TGTGCCAGCAGTGACGGAAGGGGCGAGCAGTACTTC
-	many	TRBV7-9	TRBJ1-3	CASSSPPGHDGNTIYF	TGTGCCAGCAGCTCACCACCGGGACACGACGGAAACACCATATATTTT
-	few	TRBV10-3	TRBJ1-5	CAISESGRTNQPQHF	TGTGCCATCAGTGAGTCCGGGCGGACGAATCAGCCCCAGCATTTT
-	many	TRBV18	TRBJ2-1	CASSPPRPYNEQFF	TGTGCCAGCTCACCCCCCCGGCCCTACAATGAGCAGTTCTTC
TRBD1	few	TRBV11-2	TRBJ1-6	CASSIGTGDRGRSPLHF	TGTGCCAGCAGCATCGGGACAGGGGACCGCGGACGATCACCCCTCCACTTT
TRBD1	few	TRBV7-8	TRBJ1-4	CASSALDRGLRRIEKLFF	TGTGCCAGCAGCGCCTTGGACAGGGGGTTACGTCGTATAGAAAAACTGTTTTTT
-	-	TRBV7-9	TRBJ2-6	CASSLTGRSGANVLTF	TGTGCCAGCAGCTTAACGGGCAGATCTGGGGCCAACGTCCTGACTTTC
TRBD1	-	TRBV4-3	TRBJ1-2	CASSQDRRGRGDGYTF	TGCGCCAGCAGCCAAGATAGGAGGGGGCGAGGGGATGGCTACACCTTC
-	-	TRBV28	TRBJ1-2	CASSLLQGGRNYGYTF	TGTGCCAGCAGTTTGTTACAGGGAGGACGGAACTATGGCTACACCTTC
TRBD1	few	TRBV3-1	TRBJ1-2	CASSARDRGIGYTF	TGTGCCAGCAGCGCCCGGGACAGGGGGATTGGCTACACCTTC
-	-	TRBV2	TRBJ1-1	CATMWGVNTEAFF	TGTGCCACCATGTGGGGGGTGAACACTGAAGCTTTCTTT
-	few	TRBV28	TRBJ2-7	CASSFLIGYEQYF	TGTGCCAGCAGTTTCCTTATCGGCTACGAGCAGTACTTC
TRBD2	-	TRBV4-3	TRBJ2-3	CSSSQRLAGDITDTQYF	TGCTCCAGCAGCCAAAGGTTAGCGGGGGACATTACAGATACGCAGTATTTT
-	-	TRBV27	TRBJ1-1	CASSYVQGAMNTEAFF	TGTGCCAGCAGCTACGTGCAGGGCGCCATGAACACTGAAGCTTTCTTT
TRBD1	few	TRBV19	TRBJ2-1	CASSIKGTVNNEQFF	TGTGCCAGTAGTATAAAAGGGACAGTCAACAATGAGCAGTTCTTC
-	few	TRBV2	TRBJ1-2	CASRAGGYGYTF	TGTGCCAGCAGGGCAGGCGGCTATGGCTACACCTTC
TRBD1	-	TRBV5-4	TRBJ2-1	CASSLGQGEGHEQFF	TGTGCCAGCAGCTTGGGACAGGGGGAAGGGCATGAGCAGTTCTTC
-	-	TRBV27	TRBJ2-5	CASSLRTDYQETQYF	TGTGCCAGCAGTTTACGTACAGACTACCAAGAGACCCAGTACTTC
-	-	TRBV7-1	TRBJ2-5	CASSQEVLTETQYF	TGTGCCAGCAGCCAGGAAGTCCTCACAGAGACCCAGTACTTC
TRBD2	few	TRBV6-2/TRBV6-3	TRBJ2-7	CASTPSGATYEQYF	TGTGCCAGCACCCCTAGCGGGGCTACCTACGAGCAGTACTTC
-	-	TRBV7-9	TRBJ2-7	CASSLATPTSWTPRDF	TGTGCCAGCAGCTTAGCTACGCCAACGAGTTGGACCCCCAGGGACTTC
-	-	TRBV7-6	TRBJ1-1	CASSLHAGAEAFF	TGTGCCAGCAGCTTACACGCGGGAGCTGAAGCTTTCTTT
TRBD1	few	TRBV2	TRBJ1-5	CASRGGQGRNQPQHF	TGTGCCAGCAGGGGGGGACAGGGGCGCAATCAGCCCCAGCATTTT
-	-	TRBV7-2	TRBJ1-5	CASSKPSPGGNQPQHF	TGTGCCAGCAGCAAACCAAGTCCCGGGGGCAATCAGCCCCAGCATTTT
-	-	TRBV5-4	TRBJ2-2	CASSPRGSSGGELFF	TGTGCCAGCAGCCCCCGGGGCTCCTCCGGGGGGGAGCTGTTTTTT
TRBD1	-	TRBV28	TRBJ2-7	CASSTVLPGQGYYEQYF	TGTGCCAGCAGTACAGTCCTCCCGGGACAGGGGTACTACGAGCAGTACTTC
-	-	TRBV7-8	TRBJ1-5	CASSPLSRAGNQPQHF	TGTGCCAGCAGCCCACTCTCCAGGGCGGGGAATCAGCCCCAGCATTTT
-	-	TRBV12-3/TRBV12-4	TRBJ1-5	CATTLGQGSNQPQHF	TGTGCCACCACCCTCGGGCAGGGTAGCAATCAGCCCCAGCATTTT
-	-	TRBV7-3	TRBJ2-3	CASSLSGGGLTDTQYF	TGTGCCAGCAGCTTATCAGGCGGGGGCTTAACAGATACGCAGTATTTT
-	many	TRBV7-2	TRBJ2-1	CASSLLGVLNNEQFF	TGTGCCAGCAGCTTATTGGGCGTCCTCAACAATGAGCAGTTCTTC
-	-	TRBV10-2	TRBJ1-6	CASTLPGRGDNSPLHF	TGCGCCAGCACCCTTCCTGGGAGGGGAGATAATTCACCCCTCCACTTT
TRBD2	-	TRBV11-2	TRBJ2-1	CASSPQTLWARGALTPSYNEQFF	TGTGCCAGCAGCCCCCAAACCCTTTGGGCGCGGGGGGCACTCACCCCCTCCTACAATGAGCAGTTCTTC
-	few	TRBV4-1	TRBJ1-1	CASSRFFGQGNTEAFF	TGCGCCAGCAGCCGGTTCTTTGGGCAGGGTAACACTGAAGCTTTCTTT
TRBD1	-	TRBV27	TRBJ1-5	CASSPKGQGGSNQPQHF	TGTGCCAGCAGTCCGAAAGGACAGGGAGGAAGCAATCAGCCCCAGCATTTT
TRBD1	many	TRBV7-2	TRBJ2-3	CASSAQGGRGRSTDTQYF	TGTGCCAGCAGCGCCCAGGGGGGCAGGGGGCGGAGCACAGATACGCAGTATTTT
-	few	TRBV27	TRBJ1-5	CASRERSMVSQPQHF	TGTGCCAGCCGTGAGAGGAGCATGGTTAGTCAGCCCCAGCATTTT
-	-	TRBV6-1	TRBJ1-1	CAISERNTEAFF	TGTGCCATCAGTGAAAGGAACACTGAAGCTTTCTTT
-	-	TRBV12-3/TRBV12-4	TRBJ1-2	CASSFGGGRRSYGYTF	TGTGCCAGCAGTTTCGGGGGGGGCAGGAGGTCCTATGGCTACACCTTC
TRBD1	-	TRBV7-6	TRBJ1-2	CASSPRTGGLANYGYTF	TGTGCCAGCAGCCCACGGACAGGGGGGCTAGCTAACTATGGCTACACCTTC
-	few	TRBV6-2/TRBV6-3	TRBJ1-1	CASEGHLNKNTEAFF	TGTGCCAGCGAGGGACACTTAAATAAGAACACTGAAGCTTTCTTT
-	-	TRBV7-2	TRBJ2-2	CASSSEANTGELFF	TGTGCCAGCAGCTCGGAGGCTAACACCGGGGAGCTGTTTTTT
-	many	TRBV7-2	TRBJ2-3	CASSFDYQNTDTQYF	TGTGCCAGCAGCTTCGACTACCAAAACACAGATACGCAGTATTTT
-	many	TRBV7-6	TRBJ2-6	CASSLEVCRDGANVLTF	TGTGCCAGCAGCTTAGAGGTTTGCAGGGACGGGGCCAACGTCCTGACTTTC
TRBD1	-	TRBV28	TRBJ1-6	CASTSGQGAYNSPLHF	TGTGCCAGCACTTCGGGACAGGGGGCCTATAATTCACCCCTCCACTTT